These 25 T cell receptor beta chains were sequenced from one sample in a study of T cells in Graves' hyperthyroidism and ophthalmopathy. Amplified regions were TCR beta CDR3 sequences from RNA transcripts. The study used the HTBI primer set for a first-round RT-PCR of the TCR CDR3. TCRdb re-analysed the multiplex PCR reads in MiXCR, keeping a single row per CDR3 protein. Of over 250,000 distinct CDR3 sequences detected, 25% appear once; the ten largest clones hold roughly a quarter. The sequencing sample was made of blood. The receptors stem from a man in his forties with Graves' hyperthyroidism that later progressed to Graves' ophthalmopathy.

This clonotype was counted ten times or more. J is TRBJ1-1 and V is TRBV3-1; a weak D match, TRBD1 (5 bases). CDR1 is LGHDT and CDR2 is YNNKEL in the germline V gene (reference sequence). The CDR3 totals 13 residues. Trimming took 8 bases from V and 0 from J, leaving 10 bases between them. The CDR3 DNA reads TGTGCCAGCGCAAGGGGCATGAACACTGAAGCTTTCTTT. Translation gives CASARGMNTEAFF.

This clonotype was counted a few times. The CDR3: CAWSLGSGQAYEQYF. Written as DNA, the CDR3 is TGTGCCTGGAGCCTTGGATCGGGACAAGCCTACGAGCAGTACTTC. The chain employs TRBV11-2 and TRBJ2-7, with D possibly being TRBD1 (6 bases). CDR1 and CDR2 (germline): SGHAT, FQNNGV. Trimming took off 11 bases at V and 2 bases at J, with 22 bases between the two ends. The CDR3 spans 15 residues.

DNA for the CDR3: TGTGCCATAGCGGGAGGGGCTGTTGGAGAGACCCAGTACTTC. Its protein product is CAIAGGAVGETQYF. The J gene is TRBJ2-5, the V gene TRBV6-1, with 11 bases aligning to TRBD2. This CDR3 has 14 amino acids. Trimming cost V 10 bases and J 4 bases; bases outside gene matches: 8. The germline V gene has CDR1 MNHNS and CDR2 SASEGT.

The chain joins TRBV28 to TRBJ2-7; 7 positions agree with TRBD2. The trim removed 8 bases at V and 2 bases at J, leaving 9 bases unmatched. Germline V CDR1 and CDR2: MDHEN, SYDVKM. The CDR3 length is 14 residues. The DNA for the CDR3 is TGTGCCAGCGGAATTCCGGGACTACCCTACGAGCAGTACTTC. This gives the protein CASGIPGLPYEQYF.

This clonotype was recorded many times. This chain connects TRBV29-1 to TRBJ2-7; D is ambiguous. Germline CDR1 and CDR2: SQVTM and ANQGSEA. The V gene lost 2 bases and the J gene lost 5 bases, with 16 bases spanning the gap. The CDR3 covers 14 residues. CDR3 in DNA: TGCAGCGTTGAAAAATCCCCGGGCTACCACGAGCAGTACTTC. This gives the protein CSVEKSPGYHEQYF.

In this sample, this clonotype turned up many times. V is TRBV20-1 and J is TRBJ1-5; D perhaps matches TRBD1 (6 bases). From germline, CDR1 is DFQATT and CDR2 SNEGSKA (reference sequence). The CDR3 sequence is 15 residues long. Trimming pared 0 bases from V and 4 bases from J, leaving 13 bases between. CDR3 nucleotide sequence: TGCAGTGCTAGAGATATCAGGGGAAGTAATCAGCCCCAGCATTTT. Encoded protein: CSARDIRGSNQPQHF.

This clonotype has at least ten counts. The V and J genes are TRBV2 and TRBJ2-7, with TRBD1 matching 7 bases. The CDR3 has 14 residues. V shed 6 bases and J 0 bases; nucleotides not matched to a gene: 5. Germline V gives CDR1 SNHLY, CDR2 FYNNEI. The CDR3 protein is CASRTTGNSYEQYF. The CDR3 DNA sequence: TGTGCCAGCAGGACGACAGGGAACTCCTACGAGCAGTACTTC. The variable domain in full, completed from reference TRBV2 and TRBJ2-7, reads EPEVTQTPSHQVTQMGQEVILRCVPISNHLYFYWYRQILGQKVEFLVSFYNNEISEKSEIFDDQFSVERPDGSNFTLKIRSTKLEDSAMYFCASRTTGNSYEQYFGPGTRLTVT.

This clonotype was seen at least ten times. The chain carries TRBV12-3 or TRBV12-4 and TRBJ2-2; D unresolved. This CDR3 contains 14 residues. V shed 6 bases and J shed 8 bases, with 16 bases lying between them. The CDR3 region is CASRRGTSRGELFF. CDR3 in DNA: TGTGCCAGCAGGAGAGGAACATCGAGGGGGGAGCTGTTTTTT.

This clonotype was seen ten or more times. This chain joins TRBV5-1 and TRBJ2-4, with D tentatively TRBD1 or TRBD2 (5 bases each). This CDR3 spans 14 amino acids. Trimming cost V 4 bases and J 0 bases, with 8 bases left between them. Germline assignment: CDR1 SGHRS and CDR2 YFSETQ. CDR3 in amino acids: CASSPGTAKNIQYF. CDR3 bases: TGCGCCAGCAGCCCGGGGACAGCCAAAAACATTCAGTACTTC.

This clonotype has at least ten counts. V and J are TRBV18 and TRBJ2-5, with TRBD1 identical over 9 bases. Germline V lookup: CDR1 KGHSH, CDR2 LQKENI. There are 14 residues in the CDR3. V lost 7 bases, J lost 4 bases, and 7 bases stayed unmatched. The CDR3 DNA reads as TGTGCCAGCTACCAGGACAGGGGTGGAGAGACCCAGTACTTC. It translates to CASYQDRGGETQYF.

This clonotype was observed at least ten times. CDR3 DNA sequence: TGTGCCAGCAGCTTAGCCCCATGGGAGAACTCTGGAAACACCATATATTTT. It specifies CASSLAPWENSGNTIYF. The chain has TRBV7-2 and TRBJ1-3; D is undetermined. The CDR3 runs to 17 residues. Germline V gene data show CDR1 as SGHTA and CDR2 as FQGNSA. V shed 0 bases and J shed 0 bases, with 12 bases lying between them.

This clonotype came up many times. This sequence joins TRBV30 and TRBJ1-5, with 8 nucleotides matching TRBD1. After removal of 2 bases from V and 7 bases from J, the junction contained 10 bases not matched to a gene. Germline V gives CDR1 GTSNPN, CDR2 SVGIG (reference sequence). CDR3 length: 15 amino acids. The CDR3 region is CAWSLLGQGAQPQHF. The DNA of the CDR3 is TGTGCCTGGAGTCTACTAGGACAGGGCGCGCAGCCCCAGCATTTT. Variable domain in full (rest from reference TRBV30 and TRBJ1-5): SQTIHQWPATLVQPVGSPLSLECTVEGTSNPNLYWYRQAAGRGLQLLFYSVGIGQISSEVPQNLSASRPQDRQFILSSKKLLLSDSGFYLCAWSLLGQGAQPQHFGDGTRLSIL.

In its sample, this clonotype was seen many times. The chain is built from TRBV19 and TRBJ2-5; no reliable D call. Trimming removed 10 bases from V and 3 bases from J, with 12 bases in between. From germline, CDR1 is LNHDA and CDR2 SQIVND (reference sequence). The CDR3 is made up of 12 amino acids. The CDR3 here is CAIPTPEETQYF. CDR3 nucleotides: TGTGCCATTCCGACACCCGAAGAGACCCAGTACTTC.

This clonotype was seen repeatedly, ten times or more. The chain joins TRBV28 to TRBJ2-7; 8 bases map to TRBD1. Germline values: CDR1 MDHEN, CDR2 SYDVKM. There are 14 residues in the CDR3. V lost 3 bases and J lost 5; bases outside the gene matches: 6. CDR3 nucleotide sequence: TGTGCCAGCAGTTTGGACAGGGTGAGAGACGAGCAGTACTTC. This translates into CASSLDRVRDEQYF. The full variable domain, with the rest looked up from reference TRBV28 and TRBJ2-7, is DVKVTQSSRYLVKRTGEKVFLECVQDMDHENMFWYRQDPGLGLRLIYFSYDVKMKEKGDIPEGYSVSREKKERFSLILESASTNQTSMYLCASSLDRVRDEQYFGPGTRLTVT.

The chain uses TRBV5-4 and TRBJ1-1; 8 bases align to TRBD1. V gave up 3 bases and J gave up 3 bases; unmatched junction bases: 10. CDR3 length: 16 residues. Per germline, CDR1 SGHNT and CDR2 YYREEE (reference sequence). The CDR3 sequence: CASSSRTGSGDTEAFF. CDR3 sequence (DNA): TGTGCCAGCAGCTCCAGGACAGGGAGTGGAGACACTGAAGCTTTCTTT. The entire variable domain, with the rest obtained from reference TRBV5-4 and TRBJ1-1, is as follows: ETGVTQSPTHLIKTRGQQVTLRCSSQSGHNTVSWYQQALGQGPQFIFQYYREEENGRGNFPPRFSGLQFPNYSSELNVNALELDDSALYLCASSSRTGSGDTEAFFGQGTRLTVV.

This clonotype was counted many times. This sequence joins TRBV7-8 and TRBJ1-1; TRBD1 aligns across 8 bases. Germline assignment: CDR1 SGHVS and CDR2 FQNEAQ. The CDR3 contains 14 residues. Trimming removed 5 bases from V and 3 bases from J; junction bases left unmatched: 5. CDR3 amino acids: CASSGYRGDTEAFF. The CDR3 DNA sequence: TGTGCCAGCAGCGGATACAGGGGGGACACTGAAGCTTTCTTT.

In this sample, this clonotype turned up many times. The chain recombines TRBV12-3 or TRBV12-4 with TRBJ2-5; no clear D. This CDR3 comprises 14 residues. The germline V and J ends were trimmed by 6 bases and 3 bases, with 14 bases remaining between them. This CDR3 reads CASRKENYEETQYF. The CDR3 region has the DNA TGTGCCAGCAGAAAAGAAAACTATGAAGAGACCCAGTACTTC.

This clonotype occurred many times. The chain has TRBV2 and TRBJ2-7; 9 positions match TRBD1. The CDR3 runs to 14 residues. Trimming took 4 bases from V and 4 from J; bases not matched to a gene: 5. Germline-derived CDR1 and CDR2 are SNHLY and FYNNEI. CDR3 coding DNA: TGTGCCAGCAGTGGAGAGACAGGGGGTTACGAGCAGTACTTC. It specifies CASSGETGGYEQYF. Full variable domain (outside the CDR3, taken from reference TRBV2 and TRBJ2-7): EPEVTQTPSHQVTQMGQEVILRCVPISNHLYFYWYRQILGQKVEFLVSFYNNEISEKSEIFDDQFSVERPDGSNFTLKIRSTKLEDSAMYFCASSGETGGYEQYFGPGTRLTVT.

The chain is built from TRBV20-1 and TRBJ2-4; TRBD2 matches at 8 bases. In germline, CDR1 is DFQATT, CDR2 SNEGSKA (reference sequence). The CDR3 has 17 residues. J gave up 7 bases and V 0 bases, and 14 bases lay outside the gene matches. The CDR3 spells CSARDDRGLADLNIQYF. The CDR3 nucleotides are TGCAGTGCTAGAGATGATCGAGGACTAGCCGATTTGAACATTCAGTACTTC.

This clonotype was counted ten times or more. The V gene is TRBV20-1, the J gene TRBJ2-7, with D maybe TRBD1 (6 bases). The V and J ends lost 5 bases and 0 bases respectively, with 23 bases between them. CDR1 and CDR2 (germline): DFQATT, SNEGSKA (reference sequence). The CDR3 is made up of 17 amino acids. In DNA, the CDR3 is TGCAGTGCTTCCGGCTCGGGGACACACCAGAGCTCCTACGAGCAGTACTTC. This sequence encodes CSASGSGTHQSSYEQYF.

The CDR3 region is CASRRDRGSTEAFF. CDR3 sequence (DNA): TGTGCCAGCAGGAGGGACAGGGGATCCACTGAAGCTTTCTTT. The rearrangement joins TRBV6-1 to TRBJ1-1; 10 bases align to TRBD1. V lost 6 bases to trimming and J lost 4 bases; unmatched junction nucleotides: 5. The CDR3 length is 14 residues. Germline lookup yields CDR1 MNHNS and CDR2 SASEGT.

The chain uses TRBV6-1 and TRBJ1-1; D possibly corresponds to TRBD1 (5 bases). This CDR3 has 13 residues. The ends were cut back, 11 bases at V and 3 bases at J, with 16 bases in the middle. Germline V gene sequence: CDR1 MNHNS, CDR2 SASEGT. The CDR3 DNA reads TGTGCCTCTCGATGGGGGACCGACACTGAAGCTTTCTTT. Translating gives CASRWGTDTEAFF.

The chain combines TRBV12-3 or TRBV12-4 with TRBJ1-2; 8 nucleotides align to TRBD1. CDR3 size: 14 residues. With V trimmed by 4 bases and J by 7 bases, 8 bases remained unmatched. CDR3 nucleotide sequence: TGTGCCAGCAGTTCAACACCAGGGGGCACTGGCTACACCTTC. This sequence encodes CASSSTPGGTGYTF.

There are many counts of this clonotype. The CDR3 is CAWNIGLRTGELFF. The CDR3 bases are TGTGCCTGGAATATAGGACTTAGGACCGGGGAGCTGTTTTTT. The chain recombines TRBV30 with TRBJ2-2; TRBD2 is a possible D gene (5 bases). Germline V lookup: CDR1 GTSNPN, CDR2 SVGIG (reference sequence). This CDR3 is 14 amino acids long. Trimming removed 4 bases at V and 5 bases at J, with 14 bases between.

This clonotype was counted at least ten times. Here the CDR3 DNA reads TGTGCCAGCAGCCCGATCTTTACAGGGGACGGGACTTACTTC. Its translation is CASSPIFTGDGTYF. The J gene is TRBJ2-5, the V gene TRBV3-1; tentative D call: TRBD1 (7 bases). The CDR3 spans 14 residues. Trimming cost V 4 bases and J 14 bases, with 23 bases left between them. Germline loops: CDR1 LGHDT, CDR2 YNNKEL (reference sequence).